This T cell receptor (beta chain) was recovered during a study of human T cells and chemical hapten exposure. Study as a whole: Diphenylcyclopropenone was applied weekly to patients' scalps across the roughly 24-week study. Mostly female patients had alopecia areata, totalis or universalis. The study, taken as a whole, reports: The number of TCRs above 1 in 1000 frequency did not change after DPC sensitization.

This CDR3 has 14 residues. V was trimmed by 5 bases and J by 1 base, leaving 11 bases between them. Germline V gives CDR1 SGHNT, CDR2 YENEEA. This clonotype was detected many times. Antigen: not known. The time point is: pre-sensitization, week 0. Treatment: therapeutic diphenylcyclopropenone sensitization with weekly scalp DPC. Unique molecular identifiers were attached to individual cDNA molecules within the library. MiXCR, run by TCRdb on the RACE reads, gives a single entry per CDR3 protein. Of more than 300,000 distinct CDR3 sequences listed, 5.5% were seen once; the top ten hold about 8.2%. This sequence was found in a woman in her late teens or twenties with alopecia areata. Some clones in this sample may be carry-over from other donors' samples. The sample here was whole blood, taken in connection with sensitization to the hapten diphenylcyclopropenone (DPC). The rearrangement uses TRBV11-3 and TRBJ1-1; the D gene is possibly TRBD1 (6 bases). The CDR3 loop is CASSVGGPNTEAFF. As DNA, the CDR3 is TGTGCCAGCAGCGTAGGGGGGCCGAACACTGAAGCTTTCTTT.